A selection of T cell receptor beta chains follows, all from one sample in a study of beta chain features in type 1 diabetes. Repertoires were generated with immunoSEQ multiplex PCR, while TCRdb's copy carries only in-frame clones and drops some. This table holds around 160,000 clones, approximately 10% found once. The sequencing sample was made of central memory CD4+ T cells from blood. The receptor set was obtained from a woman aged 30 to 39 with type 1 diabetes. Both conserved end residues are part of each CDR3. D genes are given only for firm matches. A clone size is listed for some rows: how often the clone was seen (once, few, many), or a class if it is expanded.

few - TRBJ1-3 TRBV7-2 CASSTPSSGNTIYF TGTGCCAGCAGCACCCCCAGCTCTGGAAACACCATATATTTT
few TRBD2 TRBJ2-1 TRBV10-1 CASSQETSGRPEQFF TGCGCCAGCAGCCAAGAGACTAGCGGGAGACCCGAGCAGTTCTTC
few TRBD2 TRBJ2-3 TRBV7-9 CASSPGTSGTKQYF TGTGCCAGCAGCCCCGGGACTAGCGGGACAAAGCAGTATTTT
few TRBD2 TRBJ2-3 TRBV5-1 CASSRTSGSSADTQYF TGCGCCAGCAGCCGGACTAGCGGGAGTTCTGCAGATACGCAGTATTTT
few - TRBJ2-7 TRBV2 CASGQPRAGKVGEQYF TGTGCCAGCGGTCAACCCCGGGCCGGGAAGGTAGGCGAGCAGTACTTC
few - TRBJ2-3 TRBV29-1 CSVKPSSTDTQYF TGCAGCGTCAAACCTAGCAGTACAGATACGCAGTATTTT
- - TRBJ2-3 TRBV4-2 CASSRPMRDGPGTQYF TGTGCCAGCAGCCGACCAATGCGGGATGGGCCGGGGACGCAGTATTTT
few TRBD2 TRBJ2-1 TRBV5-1 CASSFLLTTSGSTDEQFF TGCGCCAGCAGCTTCTTATTAACTACTAGCGGGAGTACGGATGAGCAGTTCTTC
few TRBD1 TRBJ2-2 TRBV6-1 CASSVGDSRTGELFF TGTGCCAGCAGTGTAGGGGACAGTCGGACCGGGGAGCTGTTTTTT
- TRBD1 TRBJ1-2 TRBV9 CASSAPGQVDGYTF TGTGCCAGCAGCGCGCCGGGACAGGTCGATGGCTACACCTTC
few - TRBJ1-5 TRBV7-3 CASSGGVDQPQHF TGTGCCAGCAGCGGGGGGGTGGATCAGCCCCAGCATTTT
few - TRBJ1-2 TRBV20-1 CSAMDIGYTF TGCAGTGCTATGGACATTGGCTACACCTTC
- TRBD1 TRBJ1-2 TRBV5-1 CASSRGTGLSDGYTF TGCGCCAGCAGTCGGGGGACAGGTCTATCGGATGGCTACACCTTC
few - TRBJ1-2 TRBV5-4 CASSLFWRYTF TGTGCCAGCAGCTTGTTTTGGCGCTACACCTTC
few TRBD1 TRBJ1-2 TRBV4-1 CASSPSYEGQNYGYTF TGCGCCAGCAGCCCCTCTTACGAGGGACAGAACTATGGCTACACCTTC
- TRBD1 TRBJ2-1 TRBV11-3 CASSVSPGQSSYNEQFF TGTGCCAGCAGCGTAAGCCCGGGACAGAGCTCCTACAATGAGCAGTTCTTC
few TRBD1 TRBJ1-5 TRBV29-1 CSVVGQGDNQPQHF TGCAGCGTGGTTGGACAGGGCGACAATCAGCCCCAGCATTTT
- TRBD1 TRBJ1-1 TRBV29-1 CSASTGQYTEAFF TGCAGCGCCTCAACGGGACAGTACACTGAAGCTTTCTTT
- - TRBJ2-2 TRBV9 CASSARGGWDTGELFF TGTGCCAGCAGCGCTCGAGGAGGTTGGGACACCGGGGAGCTGTTTTTT
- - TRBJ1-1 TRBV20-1 CSASRQSGAFF TGCAGTGCTAGTAGACAGTCGGGAGCTTTCTTT
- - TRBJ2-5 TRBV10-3 CATSQETQYF TGTGCCACTAGCCAAGAGACCCAGTACTTC
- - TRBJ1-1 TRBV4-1 CASSPRRVNTEAFF TGCGCCAGCAGCCCTAGGAGAGTGAACACTGAAGCTTTCTTT
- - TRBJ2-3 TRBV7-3 CASSLAGNTDTQYF TGTGCCAGCAGCTTAGCGGGAAACACAGATACGCAGTATTTT
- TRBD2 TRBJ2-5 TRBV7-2 CASSHGTGTTSTQYF TGTGCCAGCAGTCACGGAACGGGGACTACGTCGACCCAGTACTTC
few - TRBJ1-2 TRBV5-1 CASSYDRLYGYTF TGCGCCAGCAGCTACGACAGGTTATATGGCTACACCTTC
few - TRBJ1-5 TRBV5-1 CASSLESGVGQPQHF TGCGCCAGCAGCTTGGAGTCAGGGGTCGGACAGCCCCAGCATTTT
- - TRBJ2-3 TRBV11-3 CASSPITSSDTQYF TGTGCCAGCAGCCCGATCACTAGTTCAGATACGCAGTATTTT
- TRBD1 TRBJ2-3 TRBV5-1 CASSPDRIRDTQYF TGCGCCAGCAGCCCGGACAGGATTCGGGATACGCAGTATTTT
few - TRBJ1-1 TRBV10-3 CAIRSGNTEAFF TGTGCCATCAGATCGGGGAACACTGAAGCTTTCTTT
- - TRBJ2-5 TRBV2 CASSEKLGETQYF TGTGCCAGCAGTGAAAAGCTAGGAGAGACCCAGTACTTC
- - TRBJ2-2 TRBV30 CAWSGLAGTGELFF TGTGCCTGGAGTGGGCTAGCCGGGACCGGGGAGCTGTTTTTT
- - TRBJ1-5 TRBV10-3 CASGRSNQPQHF TGTGCCAGCGGTCGGAGCAATCAGCCCCAGCATTTT